Listed below are T cell receptor beta chains from one sample, sequenced in a study of post-analysis software for immune sequencing data. TCRdb reprocessed the PCR reads via MiXCR and lists one record per CDR3 protein. Among roughly 800,000 distinct CDR3 sequences listed, roughly 50% were seen once. Sequences were obtained from blood. The source of these receptors is a girl aged 5-17 years with multiple sclerosis. The CDR3 runs from the conserved cysteine through the conserved F or W. The D gene is left open where the match is weak. Only some rows state a clone size, as once, few, many or a class for expanded clones.

-,TRBV5-1,few,TRBJ2-7,CASSRSGGGQQYEQYF,TGCGCCAGCAGCCGTTCGGGGGGCGGTCAACAATACGAGCAGTACTTC
-,TRBV7-9,few,TRBJ2-7,CASSFSGHRPYEQYF,TGTGCCAGCAGCTTTAGTGGACACAGACCCTACGAGCAGTACTTC
TRBD2,TRBV28,-,TRBJ2-3,CASSFPGTSVTDTQYF,TGTGCCAGCAGTTTTCCCGGGACTAGCGTAACAGATACGCAGTATTTT
-,TRBV3-1,-,TRBJ1-2,CASSRKSRGDSYGYTF,TGTGCCAGCAGCCGCAAATCGAGGGGGGACTCATATGGCTACACCTTC
-,TRBV27,-,TRBJ2-1,CASTPQGGEVNEQFF,TGTGCCAGCACCCCCCAAGGTGGGGAAGTAAATGAGCAGTTCTTC
-,TRBV20-1,-,TRBJ2-7,CSARGGDRNEQYF,TGCAGTGCCAGGGGGGGAGACAGAAATGAGCAGTACTTC
-,TRBV7-2,-,TRBJ2-4,CASSWTEIEQYF,TGTGCCAGCAGCTGGACGGAGATTGAGCAGTACTTC
-,TRBV10-3,few,TRBJ2-3,CAISDPLGLSTDTQYF,TGTGCCATCAGTGACCCACTCGGACTGAGCACAGATACGCAGTATTTT
TRBD2,TRBV7-9,once,TRBJ2-7,CASSLEPTGTSSYEQYF,TGTGCCAGCAGCTTAGAGCCTACCGGGACTAGCAGCTACGAGCAGTACTTC
-,TRBV6-6,-,TRBJ2-7,CASSQAGGPGEQYF,TGTGCCAGCAGTCAAGCAGGGGGGCCTGGTGAGCAGTACTTC
-,TRBV20-1,-,TRBJ2-5,CSAKGAQQYF,TGCAGTGCTAAAGGGGCTCAGCAGTACTTC
TRBD2,TRBV7-2,few,TRBJ2-3,CASFSSTSGSADTQYF,TGTGCCAGCTTTTCCTCCACTAGCGGGAGTGCAGATACGCAGTATTTT
TRBD1,TRBV6-2/TRBV6-3,few,TRBJ2-7,CASSYSGQGPPAYEQYF,TGTGCCAGCAGTTACTCCGGACAGGGACCGCCGGCCTACGAGCAGTACTTC
TRBD1,TRBV6-1,-,TRBJ2-5,CASSVEDRGLEQYF,TGTGCCAGCAGTGTTGAGGACAGGGGGCTGGAGCAGTACTTC
-,TRBV5-1,few,TRBJ1-5,CASREEPRFDQPQHF,TGCGCCAGCAGGGAGGAACCGCGGTTCGATCAGCCCCAGCATTTT
-,TRBV27,-,TRBJ2-7,CASSSTFRQERHEQYF,TGTGCCAGCAGTTCTACCTTTCGACAGGAACGACACGAGCAGTACTTC
-,TRBV7-2,-,TRBJ2-5,CASSSLRGRPQETQYF,TGTGCCAGCAGCTCCTTGAGGGGGAGGCCCCAAGAGACCCAGTACTTC
TRBD2,TRBV11-2,-,TRBJ2-3,CASVRLAGVSTDTQYF,TGTGCCAGCGTCAGGTTAGCGGGAGTTTCTACAGATACGCAGTATTTT
TRBD1,TRBV15,few,TRBJ2-2,CATSTDRFNAGELFF,TGTGCCACCAGCACGGACAGGTTTAACGCCGGGGAGCTGTTTTTT
-,TRBV28,few,TRBJ2-7,CASRSDSHLYEQYF,TGTGCCAGCAGGTCCGACAGCCACCTCTACGAGCAGTACTTC
-,TRBV20-1,-,TRBJ2-5,CSARAPFWTQETQYF,TGCAGTGCTAGAGCCCCCTTTTGGACGCAAGAGACCCAGTACTTC
-,TRBV7-9,-,TRBJ2-1,CASSGRGAYNEQFF,TGTGCCAGCAGCGGCCGGGGAGCCTACAATGAGCAGTTCTTC
-,TRBV20-1,few,TRBJ1-2,CSGPVADYGYTF,TGCAGCGGACCCGTTGCGGACTATGGCTACACCTTC
-,TRBV20-1,-,TRBJ2-1,CSATTRLPLAREQFF,TGCAGTGCTACGACCCGCTTGCCCCTAGCTCGGGAGCAGTTCTTC
-,TRBV9,-,TRBJ1-1,CASSAGAGTEAFF,TGTGCCAGCTCCGCGGGCGCGGGCACTGAAGCTTTCTTT
-,TRBV4-3,-,TRBJ2-3,CASSQVPTDTQYF,TGCGCCAGCAGCCAAGTCCCAACAGATACGCAGTATTTT
-,TRBV5-1,many,TRBJ2-5,CASSSEGLGAHGTQYF,TGCGCCAGCAGCTCAGAGGGGTTGGGGGCCCACGGGACCCAGTACTTC
TRBD1,TRBV28,-,TRBJ2-5,CASSSPTGGEETQYF,TGTGCCAGCAGTTCCCCGACAGGGGGCGAAGAGACCCAGTACTTC
TRBD2,TRBV5-1,-,TRBJ2-1,CASSLVSGGGNNEQFF,TGCGCCAGCAGCTTGGTCTCGGGCGGGGGTAACAATGAGCAGTTCTTC
TRBD1,TRBV20-1,once,TRBJ2-3,CSARVADRGRTDTQYF,TGCAGTGCTAGAGTCGCGGACAGGGGACGCACAGATACGCAGTATTTT
TRBD1,TRBV4-3,few,TRBJ1-2,CASSQPGDRIYGYTF,TGCGCCAGCAGCCAGCCAGGGGACAGAATCTATGGCTACACCTTC
TRBD2,TRBV27,-,TRBJ2-5,CASSLGSGRGRYQETQYF,TGTGCCAGCAGTTTGGGTAGCGGGAGGGGGAGGTACCAAGAGACCCAGTACTTC
-,TRBV9,few,TRBJ2-6,CASPGPRPISGANVLTF,TGTGCCAGTCCGGGCCCGAGACCCATCTCTGGGGCCAACGTCCTGACTTTC
TRBD2,TRBV27,-,TRBJ2-3,CASIPSPRVAGRADTQYF,TGTGCCAGCATCCCCAGCCCCCGGGTAGCGGGAAGGGCAGATACGCAGTATTTT
-,TRBV12-3/TRBV12-4,few,TRBJ2-7,CASTQDSLYEQYF,TGTGCCAGCACCCAAGACAGCCTCTACGAGCAGTACTTC
-,TRBV5-1,-,TRBJ2-3,CASGLGTDREGDTQYF,TGCGCCAGCGGCTTGGGAACGGACAGGGAGGGGGATACGCAGTATTTT
TRBD2,TRBV7-2,few,TRBJ2-3,CASSPYPSILAGVVVDTQYF,TGTGCCAGCAGCCCCTACCCCTCAATACTAGCGGGAGTGGTTGTAGATACGCAGTATTTT
-,TRBV29-1,-,TRBJ2-3,CSVDLGDTDTQYF,TGCAGCGTTGATCTGGGGGACACAGATACGCAGTATTTT
-,TRBV9,-,TRBJ1-1,CASSAQQGDTEAFF,TGTGCCAGCAGCGCCCAACAGGGAGATACTGAAGCTTTCTTT
-,TRBV29-1,-,TRBJ1-1,CSVDQGWNTEAFF,TGCAGCGTTGACCAGGGGTGGAACACTGAAGCTTTCTTT
TRBD1,TRBV5-1,-,TRBJ2-7,CASSLNPGGTYEQYF,TGCGCCAGCAGCTTGAACCCAGGGGGTACCTACGAGCAGTACTTC
TRBD2,TRBV5-1,many,TRBJ2-1,CASSTTSGSYNEQFF,TGCGCCAGCAGCACGACCAGCGGGAGCTACAATGAGCAGTTCTTC
-,TRBV6-5,-,TRBJ2-5,CASSYPTGPRSAEGQEQYF,TGTGCCAGCAGTTACCCGACAGGGCCCCGTTCGGCGGAGGGCCAAGAGCAGTACTTC
-,TRBV28,-,TRBJ1-5,CASRGGNQPQHF,TGTGCCAGCAGAGGGGGGAATCAGCCCCAGCATTTT
TRBD1,TRBV28,-,TRBJ1-5,CASRTGGSRAQHF,TGTGCCAGCAGGACAGGGGGCTCCCGAGCCCAGCATTTT
TRBD1,TRBV27,-,TRBJ1-5,CASSPGTGWSQPQHF,TGTGCCAGCAGTCCCGGGACAGGGTGGTCTCAGCCCCAGCATTTT
TRBD2,TRBV27,once,TRBJ2-1,CASSFASGRVTVSDEQFF,TGTGCCAGCAGTTTCGCTAGCGGGAGGGTTACAGTGAGCGATGAGCAGTTCTTC